The clone carrying this T cell receptor (beta chain) appeared a few times. Germline trimming cut 4 bases from V and 4 bases from J; bases unmatched to any gene: 5. Germline CDR1 reads MNHEY; CDR2 reads SMNVEV (reference sequence). This CDR3 spans 15 amino acids. Generated by immunoSEQ multiplex PCR, the TCRdb table keeps only in-frame clones and is missing some. Found here are approximately 280,000 clones, roughly 84% of them singletons; the top ten hold about 1.5%. The data were obtained in a study of blood T cell repertoires in COVID-19. The TCR was taken from a human donor with COVID-19, enrolled during active disease. The donor label of this sample is uncertain. Specimen: peripheral blood. The chain combines TRBV27 with TRBJ1-3, with 9 bases that match TRBD1. The CDR3 DNA reads as TGTGCCAGCAGTTCCGGGACAGGGAACGGAAACACCATATATTTT. Its protein is CASSSGTGNGNTIYF.